Listed below are T cell receptor beta chains from one sample, sequenced in a study of blood T cell repertoires in COVID-19. Sequencing used immunoSEQ multiplex PCR; TCRdb keeps in-frame clones, though not all of them. The data contain hundreds of thousands of clones, about 85% of them singletons. Sample: peripheral blood. The receptor source for this set is a young man with active or convalescent COVID-19. Each CDR3 is given with its conserved first and last residue. D genes are given only for firm matches. Expanded clones are given a class, and other clones once, few, many or no size at all.

V gene,clone size,J gene,D gene,CDR3 DNA,CDR3 protein
TRBV4-3,NA,TRBJ2-3,TRBD2,TGCGCCAGCAGCCACGAAGGGACTAGCGTCTCGGATACGCAGTATTTT,CASSHEGTSVSDTQYF
TRBV12-3/TRBV12-4,NA,TRBJ1-2,NA,TGTGCCAGCAGTTTTAGCAACTATGGCTACACCTTC,CASSFSNYGYTF
TRBV27,once,TRBJ1-6,TRBD1,TGTGCCAGCAGTTTACCGGGACAGTTTTCACCCCTCCACTTT,CASSLPGQFSPLHF
TRBV29-1,NA,TRBJ1-1,NA,TGCAGCGTTGAGGTAGGCAGGGCGTACGAAGCTTTCTTT,CSVEVGRAYEAFF
TRBV29-1,NA,TRBJ1-2,NA,TGCAGCGTTGATCTTGGGGAGGTTCGGGGCTACACCTTC,CSVDLGEVRGYTF
TRBV4-1,NA,TRBJ2-7,NA,TGCGCCAGCAGCCAAGATCAACGGGTACTTCCCTACGAGCAGTACTTC,CASSQDQRVLPYEQYF
TRBV7-2,NA,TRBJ1-2,NA,TGTGCCAGCAGCTTAGAAAACAGGCAAAGGAACACCTTC,CASSLENRQRNTF
TRBV4-1,NA,TRBJ2-6,TRBD1,TGCGCCAGCAGCCGAGGGGGCATAGTACCTGGGGCCAACGTCCTGACTTTC,CASSRGGIVPGANVLTF
TRBV7-8,NA,TRBJ2-3,NA,TGTGCCAGCAGCTTAGATTTTGGCGATACGCAGTATTTT,CASSLDFGDTQYF
TRBV5-6,NA,TRBJ2-1,TRBD2,TGTGCCAGCAGCTTGGCCAGCGGGAGTTACAATGAGCAGTTCTTC,CASSLASGSYNEQFF
TRBV29-1,NA,TRBJ2-2,NA,TGCAGCGGACAATTCGGAGGAACCGGGGAGCTGTTTTTT,CSGQFGGTGELFF
TRBV6-5,once,TRBJ2-5,NA,TGTGCCAGCAGCTATGCGGGAGAGACCCAGTACTTC,CASSYAGETQYF
TRBV11-2,once,TRBJ2-5,NA,TGTGCCAGCAGCCGCCAGGGAGAGACCCAGTACTTC,CASSRQGETQYF
TRBV6-6,NA,TRBJ1-2,NA,TGTGCCAGCATCAGTCGCAGGGATTATGGCTACACCTTC,CASISRRDYGYTF
TRBV28,NA,TRBJ2-7,NA,TGTGCCAGCAGCCCCACAGGGAAAACTTCCTACGAGCAGTACTTC,CASSPTGKTSYEQYF
TRBV28,NA,TRBJ2-7,TRBD1,TGTGCCAGCAGTTTGCCGGGACAGGGACTCTACGAGCAGTACTTC,CASSLPGQGLYEQYF